The 18 T cell receptor beta chains reported below all come from one sample, sequenced in a study of T cells after yellow fever vaccination. TCRdb analysed the 5' RACE reads with MiXCR anew, one entry per CDR3 protein. The sample yields some 340,000 distinct CDR3 sequences, about 10% seen once. The sample consisted of CD4+ T cells sorted from PBMCs, taken 45 days after the yellow fever booster vaccination. Every receptor here comes from a man between 18 and 29 years old who received the YFV17D yellow fever vaccine.

The V and J genes are TRBV20-1 and TRBJ2-1, with 8 bases matching TRBD1. The germline V gene has CDR1 DFQATT and CDR2 SNEGSKA (reference sequence). With V trimmed by 6 bases and J by 3 bases, 7 bases remained unmatched. The CDR3 is 14 amino acids. CDR3 sequence reads: CSALPTGGYNEQFF. The CDR3, as DNA: TGCAGTGCCCTGCCCACAGGGGGCTACAATGAGCAGTTCTTC.

The chain employs TRBV29-1 and TRBJ1-1, with a weak D call TRBD1 (5 bases). The CDR3 length is 13 residues. Germline CDR1 SQVTM, CDR2 ANQGSEA. V lost 4 bases and J lost 3, with 12 bases in between. CDR3 sequence reads: CSVGQGGHTEAFF. DNA for the CDR3: TGCAGCGTTGGCCAGGGAGGGCACACTGAAGCTTTCTTT.

This clonotype has ten or more counts. The J gene is TRBJ2-1, the V gene TRBV18; 9 bases are shared with TRBD2. J gave up 5 bases and V 1 base, and 6 bases lay outside the gene matches. The CDR3 runs to 16 residues. The germline V gene has CDR1 KGHSH and CDR2 LQKENI. CDR3 loop: CASSPQATSGHNEQFF. The DNA of the CDR3 is TGTGCCAGCTCACCACAGGCGACTAGCGGACACAATGAGCAGTTCTTC.

This clonotype was seen more than once but under ten times. The V call is TRBV7-2, the J call TRBJ1-2, with 9 nucleotides matching TRBD1. Germline CDR1 is SGHTA and CDR2 is FQGNSA. V gave up 5 bases and J gave up 2 bases; unmatched junction bases: 9. This CDR3 region has 16 residues. The CDR3 DNA follows: TGTGCCAGCAGCCTCTCCACAGGGGGCCTAAACTATGGCTACACCTTC. It is translated as CASSLSTGGLNYGYTF.

This clonotype was observed a few times. The rearrangement joins TRBV4-3 to TRBJ2-5; TRBD1 is a possible D gene (6 bases). Germline values: CDR1 LGHNA, CDR2 YSLEER. The CDR3 is 15 amino acids. V lost 0 bases to trimming and J lost 9 bases, with 17 bases between them. CDR3 bases: TGCGCCAGCAGCCAAGAATTCACAGGGCCGTTGGCCCAGTACTTC. Encoded protein: CASSQEFTGPLAQYF.

The gene calls are TRBV28 and TRBJ1-2; 7 positions agree with TRBD1. V lost 2 bases, J lost 3 bases, and 6 bases stayed unmatched. This CDR3 has 15 residues. Germline loops: CDR1 MDHEN, CDR2 SYDVKM. Here the CDR3 reads CASSLGDRPYYGYTF. The CDR3, as DNA: TGTGCCAGCAGTTTAGGGGACAGACCGTACTATGGCTACACCTTC.

This clonotype has at least ten counts. J is TRBJ2-5 and V is TRBV28, with 10 bases that match TRBD2. Germline V CDR1 and CDR2: MDHEN, SYDVKM. The CDR3 extends over 15 amino acids. V lost 7 bases and J lost 2; bases outside the gene matches: 7. CDR3 DNA: TGTGCCAGCACCCCTAGCGGGGGTTTGCAAGAGACCCAGTACTTC. Translated, it gives CASTPSGGLQETQYF.

This clonotype has ten or more counts. The V gene is TRBV12-3 or TRBV12-4, the J gene TRBJ2-2; no firm D call. This CDR3 contains 16 residues. Trimming cost V 3 bases and J 0 bases, with 11 bases left between them. CDR3 in amino acids: CASSFGRVTNTGELFF. The CDR3 region has the DNA TGTGCCAGCAGTTTTGGTAGGGTTACGAACACCGGGGAGCTGTTTTTT.

This clonotype was seen a handful of times. The genes are TRBV6-5 and TRBJ2-1, with D perhaps TRBD1 or TRBD2 (6 bases each). V lost 2 bases and J 7 bases, leaving 21 bases between the germline ends. The V gene's germline CDR1 is MNHEY and CDR2 SVGAGI. The CDR3 is 17 amino acids. The DNA of the CDR3 is TGTGCCAGCAGTTACGGGAGCAGGGGAGGACATTTGAATGAGCAGTTCTTC. This gives the protein CASSYGSRGGHLNEQFF.

The rearrangement joins TRBV18 to TRBJ2-2; TRBD2 agrees at 8 bases. The CDR3 is made up of 16 amino acids. Germline V CDR1 and CDR2: KGHSH, LQKENI. Unmatched junction bases numbered 8, after V lost 3 bases and J lost 5 bases. The CDR3 protein is CASSPRPGLGTGELFF. CDR3 in DNA: TGTGCCAGCTCACCGCGCCCGGGACTAGGAACCGGGGAGCTGTTTTTT.

This rearrangement joins TRBV20-1 to TRBJ1-5; D unresolved. The germline V gene encodes CDR1 DFQATT and CDR2 SNEGSKA (reference sequence). This CDR3 spans 16 amino acids. V lost 3 bases, J lost 0 bases, and 15 bases lay in between. The CDR3 here is CSASKSRKYSNQPQHF. CDR3 DNA sequence: TGCAGTGCTAGTAAGTCCCGAAAATATAGCAATCAGCCCCAGCATTTT.

This clonotype has a count of ten or more. The rearrangement uses TRBV7-2 and TRBJ1-4; D remains unclear. Trimming took off 2 bases at V and 3 bases at J, with 4 bases between the two ends. The V gene's germline CDR1 is SGHTA and CDR2 FQGNSA. The CDR3 is 13 amino acids. This CDR3 reads CASSLNPNEKLFF. The CDR3 nucleotides are TGTGCCAGCAGCTTAAACCCTAATGAAAAACTGTTTTTT.

The V and J genes are TRBV12-3 or TRBV12-4 and TRBJ1-1; the D gene is possibly TRBD1 (5 bases). This CDR3 is 13 amino acids long. Between the trimmed V and J ends, which lost 7 bases and 3 bases, there was a span of 12 bases. The CDR3 spells CASTSRDDTEAFF. The CDR3 DNA reads as TGTGCCAGCACCTCCCGGGACGACACTGAAGCTTTCTTT.

This clonotype appeared a few times. The chain links TRBV5-4 to TRBJ1-1; 7 bases agree with TRBD1. Per the germline V gene, CDR1 is SGHNT and CDR2 is YYREEE (reference sequence). The V gene end was trimmed by 1 base and the J gene end by 6 bases; junction bases not matched to a gene: 6. This CDR3 spans 14 amino acids. CDR3 loop: CASSLTGVKAEAFF. Written as DNA, the CDR3 is TGTGCCAGCAGCTTGACAGGGGTTAAGGCTGAAGCTTTCTTT.

This clonotype showed up just a few times. CDR3 region: CASSIGLAAAYEQYF. DNA of the CDR3: TGTGCCAGCAGCATAGGACTAGCGGCGGCCTACGAGCAGTACTTC. The rearrangement uses TRBV11-2 and TRBJ2-7; 10 bases line up with TRBD2. Germline assignment: CDR1 SGHAT and CDR2 FQNNGV. V gave up 5 bases and J gave up 2 bases; unmatched junction bases: 6. The CDR3 totals 15 residues. The complete variable domain, with remaining parts taken from reference TRBV11-2 and TRBJ2-7, reads EAGVAQSPRYKIIEKRQSVAFWCNPISGHATLYWYQQILGQGPKLLIQFQNNGVVDDSQLPKDRFSAERLKGVDSTLKIQPAKLEDSAVYLCASSIGLAAAYEQYFGPGTRLTVT.

This chain uses TRBV29-1 with TRBJ1-1; 8 bases are a match to TRBD1. The CDR3 contains 13 residues. Trimming took 7 bases from V and 1 from J; bases not matched to a gene: 5. Germline V gene data show CDR1 as SQVTM and CDR2 as ANQGSEA. The CDR3 coding sequence is TGCAGCGGTAGTGACAGGGGGAACACTGAAGCTTTCTTT. Encoded protein: CSGSDRGNTEAFF.

In its sample, this clonotype was seen many times. The V and J genes are TRBV20-1 and TRBJ2-3; D may be TRBD1 (5 bases). Germline CDR1 and CDR2: DFQATT and SNEGSKA (reference sequence). The CDR3 extends over 13 amino acids. V was clipped by 1 base and J by 1 base, with 6 bases between them. In DNA form, the CDR3 reads TGCAGTGCTAGAGTACAGGGCACAGATACGCAGTATTTT. Residues: CSARVQGTDTQYF.

This clonotype was counted between two and nine times. CDR3 nucleotides: TGCGCCAGCAGCTTGGGACACTCCATGAACACTGAAGCTTTCTTT. It yields the protein CASSLGHSMNTEAFF. V is TRBV5-1 and J is TRBJ1-1; D gene ambiguous. Deletions cut 0 bases from V and 0 bases from J, with 9 bases between. The germline CDR1 and CDR2 sequences are SGHRS and YFSETQ. This CDR3 has 15 residues. Looking up the rest from reference TRBV5-1 and TRBJ1-1 gives the full variable domain: KAGVTQTPRYLIKTRGQQVTLSCSPISGHRSVSWYQQTPGQGLQFLFEYFSETQRNKGNFPGRFSGRQFSNSRSEMNVSTLELGDSALYLCASSLGHSMNTEAFFGQGTRLTVV.